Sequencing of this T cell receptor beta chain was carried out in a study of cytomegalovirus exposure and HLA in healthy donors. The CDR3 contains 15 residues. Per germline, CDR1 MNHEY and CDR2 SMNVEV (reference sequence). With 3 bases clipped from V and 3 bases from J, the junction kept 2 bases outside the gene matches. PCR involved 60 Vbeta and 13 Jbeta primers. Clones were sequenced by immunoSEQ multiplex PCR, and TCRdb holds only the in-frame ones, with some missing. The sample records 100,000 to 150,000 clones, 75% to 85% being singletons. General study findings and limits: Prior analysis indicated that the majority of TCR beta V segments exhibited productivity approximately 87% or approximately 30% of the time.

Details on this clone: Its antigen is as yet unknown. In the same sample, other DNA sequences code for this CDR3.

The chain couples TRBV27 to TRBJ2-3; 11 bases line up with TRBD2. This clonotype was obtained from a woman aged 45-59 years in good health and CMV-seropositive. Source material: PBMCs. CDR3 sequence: CASSFGTSGTDTQYF. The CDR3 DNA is TGTGCCAGCAGTTTCGGGACTAGCGGAACAGATACGCAGTATTTT.